The 16 T cell receptor beta chains below come from one sample, sequenced in a study of T-cell reconstitution after alpha-beta-depleted transplantation in children. It was with unique molecular identifiers that the TCRbeta library was prepared. TCRdb processed the PCR reads anew with MiXCR; each CDR3 protein has one entry. The table records fewer than 150,000 distinct CDR3 sequences, about 21% of them present only once. Here the sequenced sample was PBMCs, mostly from graft donor cells, taken 180 days after TCRalphabeta/CD19-depleted stem cell transplant. Receptor source: a male patient aged 2-15 years who had a stem cell transplant for chronic granulomatous disease, so the T cells may come from the graft donor.

The chain combines TRBV7-3 with TRBJ2-2, with D unclear. The CDR3 covers 15 residues. V dropped 3 bases and J dropped 1 base, with 9 bases sitting between them. CDR1 SGHTA and CDR2 FQGTGA come from the germline V gene. CDR3 sequence: CASSFTAVNTGELFF. CDR3 in DNA: TGTGCCAGCAGCTTCACGGCAGTGAACACCGGGGAGCTGTTTTTT.

This rearrangement joins TRBV12-3 or TRBV12-4 to TRBJ2-1; 10 nucleotides match TRBD2. CDR3 size: 15 residues. V gave up 5 bases and J gave up 7 bases; unmatched junction bases: 8. The CDR3 region has the DNA TGTGCCAGCAGTCCTCAGCGGGGGGGGGTTAATGAGCAGTTCTTC. Translated: CASSPQRGGVNEQFF.

This chain joins TRBV7-9 and TRBJ2-7, with 7 bases fitting TRBD2. CDR1 is SEHNR, CDR2 FQNEAQ, per germline (reference sequence). Trimming at V came to 2 bases and at J to 2 bases, leaving 6 bases not matched to a gene. The CDR3 has 15 residues. The CDR3 sequence is CASSLTGTTTYEQYF. CDR3 DNA sequence: TGTGCCAGCAGCTTAACCGGGACTACCACCTACGAGCAGTACTTC. Together with reference TRBV7-9 and TRBJ2-7, the CDR3 gives the full variable domain: DTGVSQNPRHKITKRGQNVTFRCDPISEHNRLYWYRQTLGQGPEFLTYFQNEAQLEKSRLLSDRFSAERPKGSFSTLEIQRTEQGDSAMYLCASSLTGTTTYEQYFGPGTRLTVT.

There are a few counts of this clonotype. The rearrangement uses TRBV5-5 and TRBJ2-3; no firm D call. Germline assignment: CDR1 SGHKS and CDR2 YYEKEE (reference sequence). V lost 0 bases and J 0 bases, leaving 8 bases between the germline ends. The CDR3 consists of 15 residues. The CDR3 nucleotides read TGTGCCAGCAGCTTGGGGCCCCGGAGCACAGATACGCAGTATTTT. Residues: CASSLGPRSTDTQYF.

This clonotype occurred once. The J gene is TRBJ1-4, the V gene TRBV20-1; 12 bases match TRBD1. The CDR3 contains 19 residues. V was clipped by 2 bases and J by 8 bases; unmatched bases: 18. The germline V gene has CDR1 DFQATT and CDR2 SNEGSKA (reference sequence). The CDR3 nucleotides read TGCAGTGCTAGAAATGGAGCGGGACAGGGGGCAAGGGTCCTCGAAAAACTGTTTTTT. Translating it yields CSARNGAGQGARVLEKLFF.

This sequence joins TRBV27 and TRBJ2-5; TRBD2 might be the D (5 bases). The V gene's germline CDR1 is MNHEY and CDR2 SMNVEV (reference sequence). V lost 6 bases, J lost 1 base, and 15 bases lay in between. This CDR3 has 15 amino acids. The CDR3 spells CASSRTSTSQETQYF. CDR3 DNA sequence: TGTGCCAGCAGCCGAACTAGTACCTCCCAAGAGACCCAGTACTTC.

This clonotype has at least ten counts. CDR3 sequence (DNA): TGCAGCGCGAGGGGCAGCTACGAGCAGTACTTC. This sequence encodes CSARGSYEQYF. The rearrangement joins TRBV29-1 to TRBJ2-7; D may match TRBD1 or TRBD2 (5 bases each). Germline CDR1 is SQVTM and CDR2 is ANQGSEA. This CDR3 spans 11 amino acids. The V gene lost 7 bases and the J gene lost 3 bases, with 10 bases spanning the gap.

The V and J genes are TRBV15 and TRBJ2-2; D unclear. The CDR3 has 14 residues. Germline V CDR1 and CDR2: LNHNV, YYDKDF (reference sequence). V was clipped by 3 bases and J by 7 bases, with 12 bases between them. CDR3 in amino acids: CATSRDPSGGELFF. Written as DNA, the CDR3 is TGTGCCACCAGCAGGGACCCTTCGGGCGGGGAGCTGTTTTTT.

The sample holds a few counts of this clonotype. The chain is built from TRBV20-1 and TRBJ2-1; 12 bases map to TRBD2. The CDR3 is 20 amino acids. Germline values: CDR1 DFQATT, CDR2 SNEGSKA (reference sequence). Trimming cost V 3 bases and J 0 bases; bases outside gene matches: 15. The CDR3 protein is CSARRMGLAGQAGSYNEQFF. CDR3 DNA: TGCAGTGCTAGGCGAATGGGACTAGCGGGCCAGGCGGGCTCCTACAATGAGCAGTTCTTC.

A few counts support this clonotype. The genes are TRBV5-5 and TRBJ2-1; 9 bases fit TRBD2. J lost 5 bases, V lost 3 bases, and 3 bases had no gene match. CDR1 SGHKS and CDR2 YYEKEE come from the germline V gene (reference sequence). The CDR3 contains 14 residues. CDR3 nucleotide sequence: TGTGCCAGCAGCTATTTAGCGGGAGACAATGAGCAGTTCTTC. Translating gives CASSYLAGDNEQFF.

This clonotype occurred a few times. The V call is TRBV11-2, the J call TRBJ2-7; D is possibly TRBD1 (6 bases). The CDR3 extends over 15 amino acids. CDR1 and CDR2 from the germline V gene are SGHAT and FQNNGV. V lost 4 bases and J lost 6, with 19 bases in between. CDR3 protein: CASSSIPTGPCEQYF. In DNA, the CDR3 is TGTGCCAGCAGCTCAATACCGACAGGCCCCTGCGAGCAGTACTTC.

This chain joins TRBV4-3 and TRBJ2-7; 8 bases fit TRBD1. This CDR3 comprises 15 residues. Germline loops: CDR1 LGHNA, CDR2 YSLEER. Trimming cost V 4 bases and J 1 base; bases outside gene matches: 6. The CDR3 nucleotides read TGCGCCAGCAGCCTAGACAGGGGTCCTTCCTACGAGCAGTACTTC. It translates to CASSLDRGPSYEQYF.

This clonotype came up a few times. The chain combines TRBV29-1 with TRBJ1-5, with 10 bases identical to TRBD1. This CDR3 is 12 amino acids long. With V trimmed by 4 bases and J by 6 bases, 0 bases remained unmatched. CDR1 is SQVTM, CDR2 ANQGSEA, per germline. In DNA, the CDR3 is TGCAGCGTTGGGACAGGGGGTCAGCCCCAGCATTTT. Residues: CSVGTGGQPQHF.

The V call is TRBV29-1, the J call TRBJ2-6; 7 bases agree with TRBD1. The ends lost 1 base at V and 0 bases at J; junction bases unmatched: 9. Germline loops: CDR1 SQVTM, CDR2 ANQGSEA. The CDR3 has 18 amino acids. The CDR3 protein is CSVEARDSKISGANVLTF. The CDR3 bases are TGCAGCGTTGAAGCCCGGGACAGTAAAATCTCTGGGGCCAACGTCCTGACTTTC.

J is TRBJ2-1 and V is TRBV4-1; 12 bases line up with TRBD1. In germline, CDR1 is MGHRA, CDR2 YSYEKL. This CDR3 has 21 amino acids. Losses at the gene ends were 2 bases for V and 0 bases for J; bases not matched to a gene: 14. CDR3: CASSQLITGTGGLTSYNEQFF. CDR3 DNA sequence: TGCGCCAGCAGCCAATTAATTACCGGGACAGGGGGCCTGACCTCCTACAATGAGCAGTTCTTC.

In its sample, this clonotype was seen a few times. The chain is built from TRBV12-3 or TRBV12-4 and TRBJ2-5, with D hard to call. The CDR3 is 12 amino acids. V lost 2 bases, J lost 5 bases, and 6 bases lay in between. CDR3 DNA sequence: TGTGCCAGCAGTTTACAGCCGGAGACCCAGTACTTC. Its translation: CASSLQPETQYF.